The T cell receptor beta chain described here comes from a study of cytomegalovirus exposure and HLA in healthy donors. Deletions cut 0 bases from V and 0 bases from J, with 11 bases between. Germline assignment: CDR1 LNHDA and CDR2 SQIVND (reference sequence). The CDR3 loop spans 16 amino acids. The study ran its PCR with 60 Vbeta and 13 Jbeta primers. Measured with immunoSEQ multiplex PCR; TCRdb has only the in-frame clones, and not every one. Here the sample spans around 100,000 clones, 75% to 85% being singletons. Sequencing used PBMCs. This chain uses TRBV19 with TRBJ1-1, with D unresolved. The receptor was derived from a woman aged 18 to 35 in good health and CMV-seropositive. In DNA form, the CDR3 reads TGTGCCAGTAGTATAGATCTGGCGGGAATGAACACTGAAGCTTTCTTT. Translation: CASSIDLAGMNTEAFF.